Given below is one T cell receptor beta chain in context. Antigen: not known. The repertoire was sequenced with immunoSEQ multiplex PCR; TCRdb's copy has only in-frame clones and lacks some. The profile shows over 60,000 clones, 60% to 80% of them singletons. This record comes from a study of vaccination effects on CD4 cells after COVID-19. Deletions cut 3 bases from V and 12 bases from J, with 12 bases between. The germline CDR1 and CDR2 sequences are SGHNT and YENEEA. The CDR3 extends over 12 amino acids. Regarding the study as a whole: Cross-reaction with common cold coronaviruses was seen in only 1 of 255 vaccine-induced clones from healthy vaccinees.

Antigen-specific CD4+ T cells expanded by the ViraFEST assay with viral peptide pools were then sequenced. Cultured cells yielded isolated CD4+ T cells after approximately nine days. The healthy vaccine recipients, who had no prior SARS-CoV-2 infection, showed negative nucleocapsid antibodies. Wells containing roughly 1.8 million PBMC each were cultured with 10 IU/ml IL-2 and 8 to 10 ug/ml peptides. Half-medium exchanges with IL-2 medium took place on days 3 and 7. The chain links TRBV11-3 to TRBJ2-1; TRBD2 might be the D (5 bases). This receptor was obtained from a human donor who received a COVID-19 vaccine. Sequenced material: CD4+ T cells from PBMCs cultured with HCoV-NL63 spike peptides, taken before COVID-19 vaccination. CDR3 DNA sequence: TGTGCCAGCAGCTTGGGCGGAGGTCGGCAGTTCTTC. This sequence encodes CASSLGGGRQFF. Based on the CDR3 plus reference TRBV11-3 and TRBJ2-1, the full variable domain is EAGVVQSPRYKIIEKKQPVAFWCNPISGHNTLYWYLQNLGQGPELLIRYENEEAVDDSQLPKDRFSAERLKGVDSTLKIQPAELGDSAVYLCASSLGGGRQFFGPGTRLTVL.